These T cell receptor beta chains were read from a single sample in a study of CD8 T cells in Susac syndrome. A single record per CDR3 protein comes from TCRdb applying MiXCR to the immunoSEQ multiplex PCR reads. In the table there are about 84,000 distinct CDR3 sequences, over 80% of which are singletons. The sample comprised CD8+ T cells from PBMCs. The receptors stem from a human donor in good health. CDR3s include the opening cysteine and the closing phenylalanine or tryptophan. The D gene is left open where the match is weak. Some rows mark clone size as missing; the rest say once, few, many or name a class of expanded clone.

TRBV5-1	.	TRBD1	TRBJ2-7	CASSLTSGQGVYEQYF	TGCGCCAGCAGCTTAACCTCGGGACAGGGCGTCTACGAGCAGTACTTC
TRBV20-1	.	TRBD2	TRBJ2-4	CSARRAGGPFANIQYF	TGCAGTGCTAGGAGGGCGGGGGGGCCCTTTGCAAACATTCAGTACTTC
TRBV11-2	.	.	TRBJ2-7	CASSLIEGGLSEQYF	TGTGCCAGCAGCTTAATTGAGGGTGGGCTTTCCGAGCAGTACTTC
TRBV7-8	.	.	TRBJ2-5	CASSLVGTQETQYF	TGTGCCAGCAGCTTAGTTGGGACACAAGAGACCCAGTACTTC
TRBV7-9	.	.	TRBJ2-4	CASSPSEGNIQYF	TGTGCCAGCAGCCCTAGCGAGGGAAACATTCAGTACTTC
TRBV12-3/TRBV12-4	.	.	TRBJ2-2	CASSSFWGVTNTGELFF	TGTGCCAGCAGCTCCTTTTGGGGGGTAACGAACACCGGGGAGCTGTTTTTT
TRBV14	once	.	TRBJ1-2	CASSQDFASNYGYTF	TGTGCCAGCAGCCAAGATTTTGCCAGTAACTATGGCTACACCTTC
TRBV5-6	.	TRBD2	TRBJ2-2	CASSPAGLAATGELFF	TGTGCCAGCAGCCCGGCAGGACTAGCGGCTACCGGGGAGCTGTTTTTT
TRBV12-3/TRBV12-4	.	TRBD2	TRBJ2-5	CASSPGGGMETQYF	TGTGCCAGCAGTCCGGGGGGAGGTATGGAGACCCAGTACTTC
TRBV4-1	.	TRBD1	TRBJ2-7	CASSQTDRALSYEQYF	TGCGCCAGCAGCCAGACAGACAGGGCCCTCTCCTACGAGCAGTACTTC
TRBV9	.	.	TRBJ2-2	CASSVGGATGELFF	TGTGCCAGCAGCGTAGGGGGGGCCACCGGGGAGCTGTTTTTT
TRBV9	.	.	TRBJ2-7	CASGPQGDGFYEQYF	TGTGCCAGCGGCCCCCAAGGGGACGGCTTCTACGAGCAGTACTTC
TRBV5-1	.	TRBD1	TRBJ1-2	CASREGQGTYYGYTF	TGCGCCAGCAGAGAGGGACAGGGTACATACTATGGCTACACCTTC
TRBV27	.	.	TRBJ2-7	CASSLSGDASVYEQYF	TGTGCCAGCAGTTTATCGGGGGACGCTTCTGTCTACGAGCAGTACTTC
TRBV7-8	once	.	TRBJ1-1	CASSLSQTMNTEAFF	TGTGCCAGCAGCCTCTCGCAGACCATGAACACTGAAGCTTTCTTT
TRBV13	.	.	TRBJ1-1	CASSAPGKGTEAFF	TGTGCCAGCAGCGCCCCAGGAAAGGGCACTGAAGCTTTCTTT
TRBV6-6	.	.	TRBJ2-2	CASSYEPNTGELFF	TGTGCCAGCAGTTACGAGCCGAACACCGGGGAGCTGTTTTTT
TRBV19	.	TRBD1	TRBJ1-1	CASSTLTGGAMNTEAFF	TGTGCCAGTAGTACCTTGACAGGGGGCGCGATGAACACTGAAGCTTTCTTT
TRBV20-1	.	.	TRBJ1-2	CSAGGKLANYGYTF	TGCAGTGCCGGTGGGAAATTAGCTAACTATGGCTACACCTTC
TRBV7-9	.	TRBD1	TRBJ2-5	CASPRDRAPETQYF	TGTGCCAGCCCGCGGGACAGGGCGCCGGAGACCCAGTACTTC
TRBV7-2	few	TRBD2	TRBJ2-3	CASSLEGLVTDTQYF	TGTGCCAGCAGCTTAGAGGGACTAGTTACGGATACGCAGTATTTT
TRBV19	.	.	TRBJ1-2	CASKQERGTYGYTF	TGTGCCAGTAAACAGGAGCGGGGGACCTATGGCTACACCTTC
TRBV9	.	TRBD2	TRBJ2-5	CASSVGSSGGNQETQYF	TGTGCCAGCAGCGTAGGCTCCAGCGGGGGGAATCAAGAGACCCAGTACTTC
TRBV2	.	.	TRBJ1-1	CASTPWDTEAFF	TGTGCCAGCACCCCATGGGACACTGAAGCTTTCTTT
TRBV7-8	.	.	TRBJ2-7	CASSLGTAGEQYF	TGTGCCAGCAGCTTAGGGACAGCTGGCGAGCAGTACTTC
TRBV28	.	.	TRBJ1-2	CANRAAGDSYGYTF	TGTGCCAACCGGGCGGCAGGGGATAGCTATGGCTACACCTTC
TRBV9	.	TRBD1	TRBJ1-1	CASSPRTGLNTEAFF	TGTGCCAGCAGCCCGCGGACAGGGTTGAACACTGAAGCTTTCTTT
TRBV18	.	.	TRBJ2-5	CASSRDQETQYF	TGTGCCAGCTCACGGGACCAAGAGACCCAGTACTTC
TRBV12-3/TRBV12-4	few	.	TRBJ2-2	CASSPGSTGELFF	TGTGCCAGCAGTCCAGGATCCACCGGGGAGCTGTTTTTT
TRBV5-4	.	.	TRBJ1-1	CASSRGWTEAFF	TGTGCCAGCAGCCGTGGGTGGACTGAAGCTTTCTTT
TRBV19	once	.	TRBJ1-1	CASGQPNTEAFF	TGTGCCAGTGGACAGCCGAACACTGAAGCTTTCTTT
TRBV19	.	.	TRBJ1-1	CASSPPRWTARVGNTEAFF	TGTGCCAGTAGCCCCCCCCGATGGACAGCTCGTGTGGGGAACACTGAAGCTTTCTTT
TRBV7-9	.	.	TRBJ2-4	CASSTNPGRTGIQYF	TGTGCCAGCAGCACCAACCCGGGGAGAACGGGCATTCAGTACTTC